The source of this T cell receptor (beta chain) is a study of T cell responses to AZD1222 COVID-19 vaccine. For this clone: Its specificity is not known.

Study-level points and caveats: The study reported that nearly half of spike-specific TCRs target unmutated variant regions. Repertoire collection took place solely once the T cell response had peaked. Females outnumbered males among donors, who were mostly white British; clonal diversity was possibly underestimated.

CDR1 is ENHRY and CDR2 is SYGVKD in the germline V gene. V was pared by 3 bases and J by 1 base, with 8 bases between. The CDR3 consists of 14 residues. Second-dose intervals of approximately 4 or approximately 12 weeks were pooled. Assay used: immunoSEQ multiplex PCR; TCRdb lists only in-frame clones, some missing. This sample carries 200,000 or so clones, over 85% of them seen once, and the ten largest clones take about 1%. The rearrangement joins TRBV10-3 to TRBJ2-3; D could derive from TRBD1 or TRBD2 (5 bases each). The sequence was obtained from an adult who received the AZD1222 COVID-19 vaccine. The source material was peripheral blood, sampled 28 days after the second AZD1222 dose. As DNA, the CDR3 is TGTGCCATCAGTGATGGGGGAGGCACAGATACGCAGTATTTT. Residues: CAISDGGGTDTQYF.